This TCR beta chain was documented in a study of tissue T cells after allogeneic stem cell transplantation. Study-wide results and limits: Anatomically similar tissues had similar TCR repertoires within each patient. Tissue-detected TCR repertoire was only partly captured by blood and spleen T cells.

As to time point: mouse harvest day 14 after allogeneic transplant. Mouse grafts combined 10^7 T-cell-depleted bone marrow cells with 10^6 splenic CD5+ T cells. This mouse GVHD model was MHC-mismatched B6 to BALB/c, profiled day 7 or 14. Sequencing of TCRbeta CDR3 at survey depth gave sequences and template counts. TCRdb keeps only in-frame clones here, not all; method: immunoSEQ multiplex PCR. The data contain roughly 1,500 clones, 50% of them seen just once; the ten biggest clones take up roughly 24%. Trimming cost V 2 bases and J 1 base, with 10 bases left between them. CDR3 length: 15 amino acids. Germline CDR1 reads FNHDT; CDR2 reads SITEND (reference sequence). As to this clone: As yet, its antigen is unknown. Here the gene names and germline are mouse. The read comes to an end 1 residue before the CDR3 does, leaving the germline J gene to fill in the end.

This chain uses TRBV19 with TRBJ2-1, with D tentatively TRBD1 (6 bases). The sequenced material came from liver tissue. The TCR originated in a female BALB/c mouse given C57BL/6 T cells with graft-versus-host disease after an allogeneic hematopoietic cell transplant. The covered CDR3 bases are TGTGCCAGCAGTATGGGCACAGGGAACTATGCTGAGCAGTTC. This encodes CASSMGTGNYAEQF. The CDR3 as a whole reads CASSMGTGNYAEQFF.